The subject of this entry is one T cell receptor (beta chain). The sample originates from a study of shared clonotypes between healthy human individuals. Per the germline V gene, CDR1 is SGHTA and CDR2 is FQGNSA. The length of the CDR3 is 14 residues. V lost 0 bases to trimming and J lost 1 base, with 6 bases between them. Using immunoSEQ multiplex PCR, the repertoire was profiled, and TCRdb retains in-frame clones only, with some absent. This sample has approximately 1,000,000 clones, with approximately 80% found just once. The chain carries TRBV7-2 and TRBJ1-2, with D possibly TRBD1 on 5 matching bases. Sequenced material: memory CD4+ T cells from PBMCs. Subset specified: CD45RA-negative fraction. This TCR derives from a man between 18 and 35 years old in good health. Some clones in this sample may be carry-over from other donors' samples. CDR3 coding DNA: TGTGCCAGCAGCTTAGCGACAGATAACTATGGCTACACCTTC. Amino acids: CASSLATDNYGYTF. Complete variable domain (other parts from reference TRBV7-2 and TRBJ1-2): GAGVSQSPSNKVTEKGKDVELRCDPISGHTALYWYRQSLGQGLEFLIYFQGNSAPDKSGLPSDRFSAERTGGSVSTLTIQRTQQEDSAVYLCASSLATDNYGYTFGSGTRLTVV.